This T cell receptor beta chain was identified in a study of cytomegalovirus exposure and HLA in healthy donors. Whole-study findings and limits: Analyzed later, association rates of TCRs varied across HLA loci, with DRB1 most and HLA-C fewest. Exclusion applied to some V segments, including TRBV6-2 and TRBV6-3, as they were indistinguishable. The study assumed roughly uniform donor sequencing depth for presence/absence analyses.

The CDR3 covers 15 residues. Germline-derived CDR1 and CDR2 are GTSNPN and SVGIG (reference sequence). V lost 2 bases and J lost 5; bases outside the gene matches: 9. The study ran its PCR with 60 Vbeta and 13 Jbeta primers. Original processing notes: An analysis performed later counted about 80 million unique TCR beta chains (roughly 11 million of them shared). This table comes from immunoSEQ multiplex PCR, and its TCRdb copy is limited to in-frame clones, with some not included. V and J calls and clone size come straight from that table; D and trimming were deduced from the DNA. This sample has some 120,000 clones; 73% occur once, and the top ten carry 2.1%. The count of this clone is one. Antigen unknown.

The sequencing input was PBMCs. The chain combines TRBV30 with TRBJ2-1; 7 bases are shared with TRBD2. The sequence was collected from a woman aged 40 to 55 in good health and CMV-seropositive. CDR3 sequence: CAWSLAGTMNNEQFF. In DNA, the CDR3 is TGTGCCTGGAGTCTCGCCGGGACTATGAACAATGAGCAGTTCTTC.